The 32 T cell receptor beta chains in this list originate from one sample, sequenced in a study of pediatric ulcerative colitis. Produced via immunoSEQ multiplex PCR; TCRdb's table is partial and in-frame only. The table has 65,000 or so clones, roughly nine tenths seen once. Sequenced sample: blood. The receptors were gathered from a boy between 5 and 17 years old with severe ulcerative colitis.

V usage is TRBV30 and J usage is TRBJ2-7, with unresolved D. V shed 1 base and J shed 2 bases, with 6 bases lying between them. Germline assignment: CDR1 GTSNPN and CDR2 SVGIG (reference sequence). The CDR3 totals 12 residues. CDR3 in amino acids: CAWSDEAYEQYF. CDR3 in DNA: TGTGCCTGGAGTGATGAGGCCTACGAGCAGTACTTC. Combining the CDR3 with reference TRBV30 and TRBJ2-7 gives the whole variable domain SQTIHQWPATLVQPVGSPLSLECTVEGTSNPNLYWYRQAAGRGLQLLFYSVGIGQISSEVPQNLSASRPQDRQFILSSKKLLLSDSGFYLCAWSDEAYEQYFGPGTRLTVT.

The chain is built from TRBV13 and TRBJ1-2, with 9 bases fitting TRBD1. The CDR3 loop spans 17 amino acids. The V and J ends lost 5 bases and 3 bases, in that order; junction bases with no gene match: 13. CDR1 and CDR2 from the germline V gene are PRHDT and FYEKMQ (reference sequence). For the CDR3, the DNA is TGTGCCAGCAGCCCAGGGAGGGGACAGGGCGGTGACTATGGCTACACCTTC. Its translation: CASSPGRGQGGDYGYTF.

This chain's CDR3 is CASSQVIRTPLLEQYF. CDR3 nucleotides: TGTGCCAGCAGCCAAGTAATTAGGACACCACTTCTCGAGCAGTACTTC. V is TRBV4-2 and J is TRBJ2-7; D perhaps matches TRBD1 (5 bases). The CDR3 has 16 residues. Trimming pared 1 base from V and 6 bases from J, leaving 19 bases between. Germline CDR1 and CDR2: LGHNA and YNFKEQ.

CDR3 DNA: TGCGCCAGCAGCTTGGACTCGGTCCTACTAGAAGAGACCCAGTACTTC. It yields the protein CASSLDSVLLEETQYF. This chain uses TRBV5-1 with TRBJ2-5, with a tentative D call TRBD2 (5 bases). This CDR3 is 16 amino acids long. Germline CDR1 is SGHRS and CDR2 is YFSETQ. With 0 bases removed from V and 3 bases from J, the gap between germline ends came to 15 bases. The full variable domain, with the rest looked up from reference TRBV5-1 and TRBJ2-5, is KAGVTQTPRYLIKTRGQQVTLSCSPISGHRSVSWYQQTPGQGLQFLFEYFSETQRNKGNFPGRFSGRQFSNSRSEMNVSTLELGDSALYLCASSLDSVLLEETQYFGPGTRLLVL.

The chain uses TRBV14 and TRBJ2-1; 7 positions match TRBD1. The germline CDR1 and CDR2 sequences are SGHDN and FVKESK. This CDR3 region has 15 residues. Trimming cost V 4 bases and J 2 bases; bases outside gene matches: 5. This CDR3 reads CASSRVTGAYNEQFF. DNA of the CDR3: TGTGCCAGCAGCCGAGTAACAGGGGCCTACAATGAGCAGTTCTTC.

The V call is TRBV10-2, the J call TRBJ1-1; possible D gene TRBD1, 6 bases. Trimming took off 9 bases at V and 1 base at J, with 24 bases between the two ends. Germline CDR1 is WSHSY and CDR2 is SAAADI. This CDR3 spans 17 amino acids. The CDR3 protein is CASSVSTAGHTNTEAFF. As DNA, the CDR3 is TGCGCCAGTAGCGTTTCAACCGCGGGACATACGAACACTGAAGCTTTCTTT.

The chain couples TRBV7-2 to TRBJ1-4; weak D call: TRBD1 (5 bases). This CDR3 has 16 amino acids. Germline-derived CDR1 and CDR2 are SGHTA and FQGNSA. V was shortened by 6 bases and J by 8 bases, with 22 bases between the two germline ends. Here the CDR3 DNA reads TGTGCCAGCAGAGAATATGCCATCCAGGGTTGGGAAAAACTGTTTTTT. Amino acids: CASREYAIQGWEKLFF.

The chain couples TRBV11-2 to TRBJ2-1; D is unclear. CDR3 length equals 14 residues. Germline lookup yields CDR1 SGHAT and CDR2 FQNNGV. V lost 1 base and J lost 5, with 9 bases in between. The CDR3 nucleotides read TGTGCCAGCAGCTTAGCTTCGGTCGACAATGAGCAGTTCTTC. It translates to CASSLASVDNEQFF.

The CDR3 is CASSYGLAGGPGEQYF. Here the CDR3 DNA reads TGTGCCAGCAGTTACGGGCTAGCGGGAGGACCTGGCGAGCAGTACTTC. The chain combines TRBV6-5 with TRBJ2-7, with 11 bases matching TRBD2. Per germline, CDR1 MNHEY and CDR2 SVGAGI. The CDR3 consists of 16 residues. The trim removed 2 bases at V and 6 bases at J, leaving 9 bases unmatched.

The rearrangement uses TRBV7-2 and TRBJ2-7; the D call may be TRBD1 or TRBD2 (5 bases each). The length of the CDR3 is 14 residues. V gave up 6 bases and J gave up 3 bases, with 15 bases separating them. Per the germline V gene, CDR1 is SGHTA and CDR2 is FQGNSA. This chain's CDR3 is CASSTGTVDYEQYF. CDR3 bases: TGTGCCAGCAGTACCGGGACGGTAGACTACGAGCAGTACTTC.

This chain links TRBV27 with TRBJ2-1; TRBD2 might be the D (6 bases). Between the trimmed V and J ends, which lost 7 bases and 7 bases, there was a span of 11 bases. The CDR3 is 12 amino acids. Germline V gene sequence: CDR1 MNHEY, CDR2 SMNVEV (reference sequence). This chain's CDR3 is CASTTRGNEQFF. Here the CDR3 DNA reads TGTGCCAGCACCACCCGGGGGAATGAGCAGTTCTTC.

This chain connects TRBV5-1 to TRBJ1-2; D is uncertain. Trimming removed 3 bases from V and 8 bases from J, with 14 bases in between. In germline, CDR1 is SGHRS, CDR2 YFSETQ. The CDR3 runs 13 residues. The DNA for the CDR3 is TGCGCCAGCAGCTCCAACCCGGACGACGGCTACACCTTC. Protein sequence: CASSSNPDDGYTF. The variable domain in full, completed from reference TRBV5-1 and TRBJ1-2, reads KAGVTQTPRYLIKTRGQQVTLSCSPISGHRSVSWYQQTPGQGLQFLFEYFSETQRNKGNFPGRFSGRQFSNSRSEMNVSTLELGDSALYLCASSSNPDDGYTFGSGTRLTVV.

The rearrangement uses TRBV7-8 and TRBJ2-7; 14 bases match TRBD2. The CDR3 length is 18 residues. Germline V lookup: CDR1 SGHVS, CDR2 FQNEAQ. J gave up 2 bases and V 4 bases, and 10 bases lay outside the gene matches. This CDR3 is CASSYPGLAGVTAYEQYF. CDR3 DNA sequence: TGTGCCAGCAGCTACCCGGGACTAGCGGGAGTGACGGCCTACGAGCAGTACTTC.

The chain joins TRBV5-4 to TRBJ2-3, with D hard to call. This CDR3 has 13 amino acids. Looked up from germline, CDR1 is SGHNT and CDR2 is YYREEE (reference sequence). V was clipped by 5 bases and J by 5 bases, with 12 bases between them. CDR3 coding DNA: TGTGCCAGCAGGACATTAATAGTAGATACGCAGTATTTT. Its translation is CASRTLIVDTQYF.

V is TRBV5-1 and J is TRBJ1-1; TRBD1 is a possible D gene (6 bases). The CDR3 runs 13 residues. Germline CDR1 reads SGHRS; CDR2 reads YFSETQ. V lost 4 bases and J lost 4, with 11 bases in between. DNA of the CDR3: TGCGCCAGCAGCGCTGGGGGCGTCACTGAAGCTTTCTTT. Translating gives CASSAGGVTEAFF.

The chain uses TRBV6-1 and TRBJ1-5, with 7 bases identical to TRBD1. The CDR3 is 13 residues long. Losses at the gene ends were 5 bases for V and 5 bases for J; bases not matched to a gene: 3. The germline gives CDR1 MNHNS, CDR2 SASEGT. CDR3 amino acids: CASSQTGYQPQHF. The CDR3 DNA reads TGTGCCAGCAGTCAGACAGGGTATCAGCCCCAGCATTTT.

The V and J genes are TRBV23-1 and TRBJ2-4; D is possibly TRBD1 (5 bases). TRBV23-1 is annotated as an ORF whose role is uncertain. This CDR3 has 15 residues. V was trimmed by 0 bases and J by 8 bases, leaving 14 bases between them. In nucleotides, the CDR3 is TGCGCCAGCAGTCAATCATGGGGCCTTCTCGACATTCAGTACTTC. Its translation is CASSQSWGLLDIQYF.

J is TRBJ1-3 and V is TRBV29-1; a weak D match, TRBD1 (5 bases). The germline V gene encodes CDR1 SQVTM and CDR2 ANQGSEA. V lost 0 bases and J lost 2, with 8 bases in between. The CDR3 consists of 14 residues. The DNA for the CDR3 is TGCAGCGTTGAAGATCCGGGGGCTGGAAACACCATATATTTT. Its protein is CSVEDPGAGNTIYF.

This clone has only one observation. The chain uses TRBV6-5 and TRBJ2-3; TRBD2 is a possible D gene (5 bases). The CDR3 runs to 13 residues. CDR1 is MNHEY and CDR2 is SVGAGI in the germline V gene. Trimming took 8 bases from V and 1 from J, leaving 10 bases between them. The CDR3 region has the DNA TGTGCCAGCCGCGGGCCGGGCACAGATACGCAGTATTTT. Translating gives CASRGPGTDTQYF.

CDR3 protein: CASSQLRDRGNIQYF. In DNA, the CDR3 is TGTGCCAGCAGTCAACTCCGGGACAGGGGAAACATTCAGTACTTC. This chain uses TRBV27 with TRBJ2-4; the match to TRBD1 covers 10 bases. Germline assignment: CDR1 MNHEY and CDR2 SMNVEV (reference sequence). The junction had 7 bases not matched to a gene; V was cut back by 5 bases and J by 6 bases. The CDR3 consists of 15 residues.

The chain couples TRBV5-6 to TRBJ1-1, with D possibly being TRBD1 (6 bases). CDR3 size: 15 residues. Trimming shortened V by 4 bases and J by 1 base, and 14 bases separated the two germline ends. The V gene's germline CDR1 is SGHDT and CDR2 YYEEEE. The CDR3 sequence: CASSVNPGANTEAFF. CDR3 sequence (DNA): TGTGCCAGCAGCGTGAACCCAGGGGCGAACACTGAAGCTTTCTTT. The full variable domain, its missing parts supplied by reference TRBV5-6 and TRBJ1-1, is DAGVTQSPTHLIKTRGQQVTLRCSPKSGHDTVSWYQQALGQGPQFIFQYYEEEERQRGNFPDRFSGHQFPNYSSELNVNALLLGDSALYLCASSVNPGANTEAFFGQGTRLTVV.

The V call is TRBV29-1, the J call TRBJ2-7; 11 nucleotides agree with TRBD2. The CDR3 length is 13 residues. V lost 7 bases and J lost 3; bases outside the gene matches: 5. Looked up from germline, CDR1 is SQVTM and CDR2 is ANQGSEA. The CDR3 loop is CSASGTSGYEQYF. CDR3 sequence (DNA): TGCAGCGCGTCCGGGACTAGCGGCTACGAGCAGTACTTC.

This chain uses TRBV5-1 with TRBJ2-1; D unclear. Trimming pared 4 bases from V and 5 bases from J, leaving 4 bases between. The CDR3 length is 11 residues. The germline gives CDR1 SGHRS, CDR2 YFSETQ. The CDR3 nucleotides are TGCGCCAGCAGCGAAAACAATGAGCAGTTCTTC. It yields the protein CASSENNEQFF.

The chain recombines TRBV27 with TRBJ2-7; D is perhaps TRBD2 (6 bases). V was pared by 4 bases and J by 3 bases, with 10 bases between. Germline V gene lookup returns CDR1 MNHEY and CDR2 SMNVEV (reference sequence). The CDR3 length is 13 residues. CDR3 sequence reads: CASSYGTGYEQYF. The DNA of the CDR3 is TGTGCCAGCAGTTACGGGACTGGCTACGAGCAGTACTTC.

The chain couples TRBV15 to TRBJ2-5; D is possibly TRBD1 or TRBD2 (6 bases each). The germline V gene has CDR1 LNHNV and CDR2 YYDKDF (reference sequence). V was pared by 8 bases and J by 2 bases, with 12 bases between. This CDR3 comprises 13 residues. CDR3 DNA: TGTGCCACCCGTGAAGGGGGGCAAGAGACCCAGTACTTC. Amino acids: CATREGGQETQYF.

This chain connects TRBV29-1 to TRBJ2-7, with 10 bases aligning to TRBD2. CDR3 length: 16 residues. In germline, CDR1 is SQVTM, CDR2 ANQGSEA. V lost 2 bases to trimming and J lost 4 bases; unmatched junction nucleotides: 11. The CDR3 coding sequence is TGCAGCGTTGAAATGCAGCGGGAGGGCCTCCTATACGAGCAGTACTTC. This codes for CSVEMQREGLLYEQYF.

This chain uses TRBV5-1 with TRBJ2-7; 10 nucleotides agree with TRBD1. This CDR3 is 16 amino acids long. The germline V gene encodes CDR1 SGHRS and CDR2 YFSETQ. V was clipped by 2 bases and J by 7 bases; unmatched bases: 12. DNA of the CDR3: TGCGCCAGCAGCTTAAACCCAGACAGGGGGCGAGGGGAGCAGTACTTC. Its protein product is CASSLNPDRGRGEQYF.

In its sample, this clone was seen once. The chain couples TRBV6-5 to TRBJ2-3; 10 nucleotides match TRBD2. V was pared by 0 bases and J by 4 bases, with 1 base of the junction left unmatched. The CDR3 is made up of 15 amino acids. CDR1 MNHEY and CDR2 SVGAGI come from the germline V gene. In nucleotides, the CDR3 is TGTGCCAGCAGTTACTCGGGACTAGCGTCAGATACGCAGTATTTT. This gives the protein CASSYSGLASDTQYF.

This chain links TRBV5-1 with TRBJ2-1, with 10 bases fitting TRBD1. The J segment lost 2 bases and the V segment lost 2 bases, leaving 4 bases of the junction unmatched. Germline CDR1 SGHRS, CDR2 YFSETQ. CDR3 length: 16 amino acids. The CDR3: CASSFSGTGAYNEQFF. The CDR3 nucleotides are TGCGCCAGCAGCTTCTCCGGGACAGGGGCCTACAATGAGCAGTTCTTC. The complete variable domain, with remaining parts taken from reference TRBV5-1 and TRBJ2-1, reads KAGVTQTPRYLIKTRGQQVTLSCSPISGHRSVSWYQQTPGQGLQFLFEYFSETQRNKGNFPGRFSGRQFSNSRSEMNVSTLELGDSALYLCASSFSGTGAYNEQFFGPGTRLTVL.

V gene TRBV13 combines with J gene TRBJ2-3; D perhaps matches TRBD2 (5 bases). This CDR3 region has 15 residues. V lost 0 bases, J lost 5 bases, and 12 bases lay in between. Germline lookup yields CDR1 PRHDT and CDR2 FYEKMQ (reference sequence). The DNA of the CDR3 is TGTGCCAGCAGCTTAGGGACGGGGTACGGAGATACGCAGTATTTT. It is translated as CASSLGTGYGDTQYF.

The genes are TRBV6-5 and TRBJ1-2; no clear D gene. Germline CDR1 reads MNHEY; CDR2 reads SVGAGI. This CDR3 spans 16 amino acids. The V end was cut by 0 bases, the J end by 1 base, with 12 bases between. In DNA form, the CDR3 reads TGTGCCAGCAGTTACTCTCTCCATTACCTTAACTATGGCTACACCTTC. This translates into CASSYSLHYLNYGYTF.

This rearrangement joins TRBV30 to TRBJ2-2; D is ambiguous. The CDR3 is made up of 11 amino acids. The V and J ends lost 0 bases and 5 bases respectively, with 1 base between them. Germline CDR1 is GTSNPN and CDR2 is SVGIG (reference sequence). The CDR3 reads CAWSVTGELFF. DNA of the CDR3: TGTGCCTGGAGTGTAACCGGGGAGCTGTTTTTT.